These 10 T cell receptor beta chains came from one sample sequenced in a study of blood T cell repertoires in COVID-19 (dated by TCRdb to 2020 to 2021). Receptor amplification or capture employed the immunoSEQ multiplex PCR assay. Drawn from immuneACCESS, this table holds only the in-frame rearrangements with V and J called that TCRdb kept. Clones are partly lost; checked studies trace under half to an unresolved V gene and leave the rest unexplained. The sample table shows around 250,000 clones, and about 84% are seen once. The ten largest account for about 12% of the sample. Sequenced input: peripheral blood. The source is a man at least 80 years old with acute or convalescent COVID-19.

This chain connects TRBV7-9 to TRBJ2-5; 7 bases are shared with TRBD2. The CDR3 loop spans 11 amino acids. From germline, CDR1 is SEHNR and CDR2 FQNEAQ (reference sequence). Trimming removed 7 bases from V and 14 bases from J; junction bases left unmatched: 10. The CDR3 DNA reads TGTGCCAGCACCGGGGGGTGGGAAAAATACTTC. As protein: CASTGGWEKYF.

The chain joins TRBV2 to TRBJ2-1; 12 bases match TRBD2. V gave up 7 bases and J gave up 5 bases; unmatched junction bases: 6. There are 15 residues in the CDR3. Per germline, CDR1 SNHLY and CDR2 FYNNEI. The CDR3 protein is CASTLTSGSNNEQFF. The DNA for the CDR3 is TGTGCCAGCACCCTGACTAGCGGGAGCAACAATGAGCAGTTCTTC.

V is TRBV7-2 and J is TRBJ2-7; no firm D call. CDR3 size: 13 residues. The V gene lost 1 base and the J gene lost 1 base, with 5 bases spanning the gap. Germline lookup yields CDR1 SGHTA and CDR2 FQGNSA. The CDR3 DNA sequence: TGTGCCAGCAGCTTAGAGCGATCCTACGAGCAGTACTTC. It codes for CASSLERSYEQYF.

This sequence joins TRBV4-1 and TRBJ2-7, with a tentative D call TRBD2 (5 bases). Trimming took off 0 bases at V and 0 bases at J, with 9 bases between the two ends. The CDR3 is 15 amino acids. Germline loops: CDR1 MGHRA, CDR2 YSYEKL. The CDR3 DNA reads TGCGCCAGCAGCCAAGATTGGAGGAGCTCCTACGAGCAGTACTTC. It codes for CASSQDWRSSYEQYF.

As for this clone: The junction departs from germline at one end; a sequencing error may be responsible. The chain uses TRBV6-5 and TRBJ2-3; 8 nucleotides align to TRBD1. CDR3 size: 15 residues. CDR1 and CDR2 (germline): MNHEY, SVGAGI. The CDR3 coding sequence is TGTGCCAGCAGTTACGTTTCAGGGGGCACGGATACGCAGTATTTT. Translation: CASSYVSGGTDTQYF.

The genes are TRBV6-5 and TRBJ1-1, with D perhaps TRBD1 (6 bases). The CDR3 sequence is 14 residues long. Deletions cut 2 bases from V and 0 bases from J, with 7 bases between. The V gene's germline CDR1 is MNHEY and CDR2 SVGAGI. The CDR3 region has the DNA TGTGCCAGCAGTTACGACAGGATGAACACTGAAGCTTTCTTT. It translates to CASSYDRMNTEAFF.

The rearrangement uses TRBV18 and TRBJ2-1; perhaps TRBD1 as D (6 bases). Germline values: CDR1 KGHSH, CDR2 LQKENI. V gave up 3 bases and J gave up 5 bases, with 17 bases separating them. This CDR3 region has 16 residues. In nucleotides, the CDR3 is TGTGCCAGCTCACCCCCCAGGGGCCGAAGAGACAATGAGCAGTTCTTC. Encoded protein: CASSPPRGRRDNEQFF.

The V and J genes are TRBV11-2 and TRBJ2-5; 8 bases match TRBD2. Germline CDR1 reads SGHAT; CDR2 reads FQNNGV. With 5 bases clipped from V and 4 bases from J, the junction kept 9 bases outside the gene matches. This CDR3 comprises 15 residues. CDR3 coding DNA: TGTGCCAGCAGCCCCCTCCCCGGGGGGGGAGAGACCCAGTACTTC. This codes for CASSPLPGGGETQYF. Using reference TRBV11-2 and TRBJ2-5 for the parts outside the CDR3, the full variable domain is EAGVAQSPRYKIIEKRQSVAFWCNPISGHATLYWYQQILGQGPKLLIQFQNNGVVDDSQLPKDRFSAERLKGVDSTLKIQPAKLEDSAVYLCASSPLPGGGETQYFGPGTRLLVL.

The chain combines TRBV28 with TRBJ1-2; D gene unclear. This CDR3 spans 14 amino acids. Germline CDR1 and CDR2: MDHEN and SYDVKM. Trimming stripped 2 bases from V and 2 bases from J, with 9 bases between. The CDR3 here is CASSLVRPNYGYTF. The CDR3 coding sequence is TGTGCCAGCAGTTTAGTCAGGCCCAACTATGGCTACACCTTC.

The chain has TRBV23-1 and TRBJ2-7; TRBD2 might be the D (6 bases). TRBV23-1 is an open reading frame, and its role is uncertain. This CDR3 is 15 amino acids long. Trimming took off 6 bases at V and 7 bases at J, with 22 bases between the two ends. CDR3 nucleotides: TGCGCCAGCAGCCCTTCTTTGCCCGGGGCGGGAGAGCAGTACTTC. Translation gives CASSPSLPGAGEQYF.